The 9 T cell receptor beta chains listed next were all sequenced from one sample in a study of identical twins. Each CDR3 protein gets one entry after TCRdb re-called the 5' RACE reads with MiXCR. The data contain 700,000 or so distinct CDR3 sequences, around 8.6% of them singletons. The sample was also reused in another study, on yellow fever vaccine responses in identical twins.

Sequenced sample: PBMCs. Receptors originate from a woman aged 18-29 years in good health.

The rearrangement joins TRBV11-2 to TRBJ2-3; unclear D gene. Germline CDR1 is SGHAT and CDR2 is FQNNGV. The CDR3 contains 15 residues. Trimming left V 8 bases short and J 0 bases short, with 15 bases between. In DNA form, the CDR3 reads TGTGCCAGCGGCGACTCCCTTAGGAGCACAGATACGCAGTATTTT. It encodes CASGDSLRSTDTQYF.

V and J are TRBV20-1 and TRBJ2-1; 9 bases match TRBD2. CDR1 is DFQATT and CDR2 is SNEGSKA in the germline V gene (reference sequence). V dropped 5 bases and J dropped 6; count of bases not matched to a gene: 8. The CDR3 is made up of 14 amino acids. The CDR3 is CSAHGTSPPNEQFF. The CDR3 DNA sequence: TGCAGTGCTCACGGGACTAGCCCCCCCAATGAGCAGTTCTTC.

The J gene is TRBJ2-5, the V gene TRBV5-1; D remains unclear. The CDR3 length is 15 residues. Looked up from germline, CDR1 is SGHRS and CDR2 is YFSETQ. The V gene lost 4 bases and the J gene lost 3 bases, with 16 bases spanning the gap. The CDR3 protein is CASSPGSVGKETQYF. The CDR3 DNA is TGCGCCAGCAGCCCTGGAAGTGTAGGGAAAGAGACCCAGTACTTC. Together with reference TRBV5-1 and TRBJ2-5, the CDR3 gives the full variable domain: KAGVTQTPRYLIKTRGQQVTLSCSPISGHRSVSWYQQTPGQGLQFLFEYFSETQRNKGNFPGRFSGRQFSNSRSEMNVSTLELGDSALYLCASSPGSVGKETQYFGPGTRLLVL.

This clonotype has ten or more counts. The gene calls are TRBV7-3 and TRBJ2-2; TRBD1 might be the D (6 bases). The CDR3 contains 15 residues. V was cut by 4 bases and J by 5 bases, with 14 bases left in between. Germline CDR1 SGHTA, CDR2 FQGTGA. The CDR3 loop is CASSSTTQGTGELFF. CDR3 bases: TGTGCCAGCAGCTCCACCACACAGGGAACCGGGGAGCTGTTTTTT. Combining the CDR3 with reference TRBV7-3 and TRBJ2-2 gives the whole variable domain GAGVSQTPSNKVTEKGKYVELRCDPISGHTALYWYRQSLGQGPEFLIYFQGTGAADDSGLPNDRFFAVRPEGSVSTLKIQRTERGDSAVYLCASSSTTQGTGELFFGEGSRLTVL.

The J gene is TRBJ2-7, the V gene TRBV7-9; 7 bases fit TRBD1. Per the germline V gene, CDR1 is SEHNR and CDR2 is FQNEAQ (reference sequence). CDR3 length: 14 amino acids. V was clipped by 5 bases and J by 4 bases; unmatched bases: 8. The CDR3 region is CASSRTGPAYEQYF. The CDR3 coding sequence is TGTGCCAGCAGCCGGACAGGACCAGCTTACGAGCAGTACTTC.

This clonotype showed up many times. This sequence joins TRBV29-1 and TRBJ2-1, with TRBD2 matching over 16 bases. Germline CDR1 reads SQVTM; CDR2 reads ANQGSEA. CDR3 length: 18 residues. Germline trimming cut 7 bases from V and 7 bases from J; bases unmatched to any gene: 16. This chain's CDR3 is CSAPLTGTSGRAVNEQFF. CDR3 sequence (DNA): TGCAGCGCCCCCCTGACCGGGACTAGCGGGAGGGCTGTTAATGAGCAGTTCTTC.

This sequence joins TRBV11-1 and TRBJ2-5; D tentatively fits TRBD1 or TRBD2 (5 bases each). The V gene's germline CDR1 is SGHAT and CDR2 FQDESV (reference sequence). The CDR3 has 18 amino acids. Trimming took off 5 bases at V and 0 bases at J, with 22 bases between the two ends. CDR3 protein: CASSPRDPDYEYQETQYF. Here the CDR3 DNA reads TGTGCCAGCAGCCCCCGGGACCCAGACTACGAGTACCAAGAGACCCAGTACTTC.

At least ten counts were recorded for this clonotype. The V call is TRBV5-1, the J call TRBJ2-3; D is ambiguous. V dropped 4 bases and J dropped 6 bases, with 15 bases sitting between them. The CDR3 is 14 residues long. Germline V lookup: CDR1 SGHRS, CDR2 YFSETQ. The CDR3 loop reads CASSRLDSPDTQYF. The DNA for the CDR3 is TGCGCCAGCAGCAGGCTAGACTCGCCGGATACGCAGTATTTT.

This clonotype has more than one count but fewer than ten. J is TRBJ2-5 and V is TRBV20-1; D may match TRBD1 or TRBD2 (5 bases each). The CDR3 is 13 residues long. V was shortened by 6 bases and J by 3 bases, with 14 bases between the two germline ends. The germline CDR1 and CDR2 sequences are DFQATT and SNEGSKA (reference sequence). CDR3 in DNA: TGCAGTGCGCAAAGGGACCCAGAAGAGACCCAGTACTTC. It translates to CSAQRDPEETQYF.